This T cell receptor (beta chain) was documented in a study of T cell changes during pregnancy in multiple sclerosis. Repertoires were generated with immunoSEQ multiplex PCR, while TCRdb's copy carries only in-frame clones and drops some. This repertoire shows about 59,000 clones, 92% found once; its top ten account for less than 3.5%. The length of the CDR3 is 16 residues. The trim removed 0 bases at V and 4 bases at J, leaving 6 bases unmatched. Germline CDR1 is MNHEY and CDR2 is SVGAGI. The origin of this receptor is a female donor in good health, enrolled as a control in a pregnancy study. This chain uses TRBV6-5 with TRBJ1-2, with TRBD1 identical over 9 bases. The source was peripheral blood, collected in the third trimester of pregnancy. DNA for the CDR3: TGTGCCAGCAGTTACTCGGGACAGGGTGATGGCTATGGCTACACCTTC. Translated: CASSYSGQGDGYGYTF.